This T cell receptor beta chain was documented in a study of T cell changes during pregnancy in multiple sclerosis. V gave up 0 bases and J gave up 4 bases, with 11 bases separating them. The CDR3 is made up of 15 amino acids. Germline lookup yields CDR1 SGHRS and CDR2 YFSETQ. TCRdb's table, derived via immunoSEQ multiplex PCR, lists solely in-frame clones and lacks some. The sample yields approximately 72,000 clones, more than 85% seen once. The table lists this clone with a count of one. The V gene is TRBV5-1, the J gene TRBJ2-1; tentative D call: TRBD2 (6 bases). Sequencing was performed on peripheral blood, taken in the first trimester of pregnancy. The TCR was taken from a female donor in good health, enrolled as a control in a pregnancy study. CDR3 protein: CASSLVSGGYNEQFF. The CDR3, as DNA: TGCGCCAGCAGCTTGGTTAGCGGAGGGTACAATGAGCAGTTCTTC.